This T cell receptor beta chain comes out of a study of neurological immune-mediated disorders. From the 5' RACE reads, TCRdb called clonotypes with MiXCR, one entry per CDR3 protein. The sample lists under 85,000 distinct CDR3 sequences, roughly an eighth occurring once. The CDR3 length is 14 residues. Trimming cost V 1 base and J 3 bases, with 13 bases left between them. Germline V lookup: CDR1 DFQATT, CDR2 SNEGSKA (reference sequence). At least ten counts were recorded for this clonotype. The chain combines TRBV20-1 with TRBJ2-7; D unclear. The sequenced material came from PBMCs. The source is a woman aged 45-59 years in good health. The CDR3 DNA reads TGCAGTGCTAGAGTCCTAACCAACCTCTACGAGCAGTACTTC. It translates to CSARVLTNLYEQYF.